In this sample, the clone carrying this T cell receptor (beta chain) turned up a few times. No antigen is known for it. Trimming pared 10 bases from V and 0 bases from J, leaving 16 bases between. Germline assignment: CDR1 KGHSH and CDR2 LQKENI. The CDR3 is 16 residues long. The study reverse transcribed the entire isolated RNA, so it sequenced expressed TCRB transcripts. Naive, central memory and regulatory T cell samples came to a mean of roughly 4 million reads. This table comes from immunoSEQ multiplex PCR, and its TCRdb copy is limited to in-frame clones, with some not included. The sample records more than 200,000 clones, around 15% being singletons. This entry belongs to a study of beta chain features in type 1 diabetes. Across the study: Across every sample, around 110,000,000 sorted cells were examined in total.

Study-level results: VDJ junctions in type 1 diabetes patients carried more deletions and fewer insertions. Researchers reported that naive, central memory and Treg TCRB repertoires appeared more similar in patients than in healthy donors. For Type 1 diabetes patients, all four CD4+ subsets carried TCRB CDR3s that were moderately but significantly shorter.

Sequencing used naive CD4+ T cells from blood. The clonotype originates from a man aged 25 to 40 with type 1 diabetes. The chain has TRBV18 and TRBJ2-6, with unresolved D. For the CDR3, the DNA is TGTGCCACCGGAAAAGGAGAAAGCTCTGGGGCCAACGTCCTGACTTTC. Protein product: CATGKGESSGANVLTF. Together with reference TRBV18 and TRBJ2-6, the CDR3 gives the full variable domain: NAGVMQNPRHLVRRRGQEARLRCSPMKGHSHVYWYRQLPEEGLKFMVYLQKENIIDESGMPKERFSAEFPKEGPSILRIQQVVRGDSAAYFCATGKGESSGANVLTFGAGSRLTVL.